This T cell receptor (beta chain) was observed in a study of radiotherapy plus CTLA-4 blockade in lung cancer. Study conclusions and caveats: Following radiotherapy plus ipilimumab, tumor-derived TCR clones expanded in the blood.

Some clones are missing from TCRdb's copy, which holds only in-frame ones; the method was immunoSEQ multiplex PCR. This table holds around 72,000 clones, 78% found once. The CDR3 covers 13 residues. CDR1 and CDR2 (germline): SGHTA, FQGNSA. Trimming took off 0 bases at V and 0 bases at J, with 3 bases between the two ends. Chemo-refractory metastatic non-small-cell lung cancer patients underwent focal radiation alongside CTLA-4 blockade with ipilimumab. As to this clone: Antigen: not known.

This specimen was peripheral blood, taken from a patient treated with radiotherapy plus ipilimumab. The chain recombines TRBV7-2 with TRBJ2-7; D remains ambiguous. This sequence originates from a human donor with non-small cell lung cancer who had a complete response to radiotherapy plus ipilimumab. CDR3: CASSLAYSYEQYF. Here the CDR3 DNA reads TGTGCCAGCAGCTTAGCTTACTCCTACGAGCAGTACTTC.